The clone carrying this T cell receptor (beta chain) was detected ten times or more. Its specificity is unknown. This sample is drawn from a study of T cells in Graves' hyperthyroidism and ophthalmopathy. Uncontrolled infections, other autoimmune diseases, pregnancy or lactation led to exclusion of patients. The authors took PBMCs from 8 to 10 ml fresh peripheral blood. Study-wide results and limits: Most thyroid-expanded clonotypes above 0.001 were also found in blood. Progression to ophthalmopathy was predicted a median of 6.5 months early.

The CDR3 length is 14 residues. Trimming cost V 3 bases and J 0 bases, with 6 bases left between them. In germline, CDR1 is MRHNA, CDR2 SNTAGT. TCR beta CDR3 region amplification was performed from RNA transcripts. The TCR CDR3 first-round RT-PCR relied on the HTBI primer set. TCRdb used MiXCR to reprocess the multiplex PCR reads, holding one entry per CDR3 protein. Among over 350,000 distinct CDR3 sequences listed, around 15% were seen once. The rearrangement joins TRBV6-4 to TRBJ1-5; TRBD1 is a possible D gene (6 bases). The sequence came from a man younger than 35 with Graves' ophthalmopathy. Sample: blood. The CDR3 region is CASSEDSSNQPQHF. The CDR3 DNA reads TGTGCCAGCAGTGAGGACAGTAGCAATCAGCCCCAGCATTTT.